Shown below are 17 T cell receptor beta chains from a single sample sequenced in a study of beta chain features in type 1 diabetes. Regarding the study as a whole: Shorter TCRB CDR3s, moderately but significantly so, were found in Type 1 diabetes patients in all four CD4+ subsets.

The sequenced template was cDNA made from the entire isolated RNA. The table came from immunoSEQ multiplex PCR; TCRdb's copy has only in-frame clones and leaves some out. The sample has 250,000 to 300,000 clones, roughly 24% seen once; the top ten hold approximately 0.011%. These receptors have no known antigen. Sequenced: naive CD4+ T cells from blood. The receptors derive from a woman in her twenties or thirties with type 1 diabetes.

Concerning this clone itself: One junction end disagrees with the germline gene, perhaps due to a read error. V gene TRBV7-7 combines with J gene TRBJ2-5; 8 bases map to TRBD1. The CDR3 contains 14 residues. CDR1 SSHAT and CDR2 FNYEAQ come from the germline V gene (reference sequence). In nucleotides, the CDR3 is TGTGCTAGCAGCTCATACGACAGGGGTGAGACCCAGTACTTC. It codes for CASSSYDRGETQYF.

The V and J genes are TRBV5-1 and TRBJ2-3, with 7 bases aligning to TRBD1. The germline V gene has CDR1 SGHRS and CDR2 YFSETQ. V was pared by 1 base and J by 5 bases, with 1 base of the junction left unmatched. There are 13 residues in the CDR3. The CDR3 reads CASSLTGEDTQYF. Written as DNA, the CDR3 is TGCGCCAGCAGCTTGACAGGGGAAGATACGCAGTATTTT. The variable domain in full, with the rest retrieved from reference TRBV5-1 and TRBJ2-3, is KAGVTQTPRYLIKTRGQQVTLSCSPISGHRSVSWYQQTPGQGLQFLFEYFSETQRNKGNFPGRFSGRQFSNSRSEMNVSTLELGDSALYLCASSLTGEDTQYFGPGTRLTVL.

DNA for the CDR3: TGTGCCAGCAGCTTACAGGGGGCGTACAATGAGCAGTTCTTC. Translating it yields CASSLQGAYNEQFF. This rearrangement joins TRBV11-1 to TRBJ2-1; 8 nucleotides align to TRBD1. CDR3 length: 14 amino acids. J lost 4 bases, V lost 2 bases, and 1 base had no gene match. CDR1 is SGHAT, CDR2 FQDESV, per germline (reference sequence).

The chain uses TRBV28 and TRBJ2-1, with D possibly being TRBD2 (7 bases). There are 16 residues in the CDR3. Trimming left V 6 bases short and J 1 base short, with 16 bases between. CDR1 and CDR2 from the germline V gene are MDHEN and SYDVKM. The CDR3 DNA sequence: TGTGCCAGCAGCATCGGAGGGGGAGGGTCCTACAATGAGCAGTTCTTC. It is translated as CASSIGGGGSYNEQFF.

This chain connects TRBV18 to TRBJ2-5; D might be TRBD2 (5 bases). Trimming stripped 4 bases from V and 5 bases from J, with 14 bases between. Germline CDR1 reads KGHSH; CDR2 reads LQKENI. The CDR3 has 14 residues. This chain's CDR3 is CASSLWEQEETQYF. The DNA for the CDR3 is TGTGCCAGCTCACTCTGGGAGCAAGAGGAGACCCAGTACTTC. The full variable domain, its missing parts supplied by reference TRBV18 and TRBJ2-5, is NAGVMQNPRHLVRRRGQEARLRCSPMKGHSHVYWYRQLPEEGLKFMVYLQKENIIDESGMPKERFSAEFPKEGPSILRIQQVVRGDSAAYFCASSLWEQEETQYFGPGTRLLVL.

This clone showed up just a few times. This sequence joins TRBV5-1 and TRBJ2-6; 8 positions match TRBD1. V shed 5 bases and J 0 bases; nucleotides not matched to a gene: 4. This CDR3 has 16 residues. CDR1 and CDR2 from the germline V gene are SGHRS and YFSETQ. The CDR3 DNA sequence: TGCGCCAGCAGTGGGACAGGAGGCTCTGGGGCCAACGTCCTGACTTTC. Encoded protein: CASSGTGGSGANVLTF. Based on the CDR3 plus reference TRBV5-1 and TRBJ2-6, the full variable domain is KAGVTQTPRYLIKTRGQQVTLSCSPISGHRSVSWYQQTPGQGLQFLFEYFSETQRNKGNFPGRFSGRQFSNSRSEMNVSTLELGDSALYLCASSGTGGSGANVLTFGAGSRLTVL.

The chain couples TRBV2 to TRBJ2-4, with 10 bases identical to TRBD1. V gave up 6 bases and J gave up 6 bases; unmatched junction bases: 5. The CDR3 runs to 14 residues. The germline V gene has CDR1 SNHLY and CDR2 FYNNEI. The CDR3 is CASSGTGAGNIQYF. The CDR3 region has the DNA TGTGCCAGCAGCGGGACAGGGGCGGGAAACATTCAGTACTTC.

The V gene is TRBV11-1, the J gene TRBJ2-2; D is possibly TRBD2 (5 bases). The V gene's germline CDR1 is SGHAT and CDR2 FQDESV (reference sequence). The V and J ends lost 7 bases and 6 bases respectively, with 15 bases between them. CDR3 length equals 14 residues. The CDR3 DNA is TGTGCCAGCACCCTTATAATCGGGGCCGGGGAGCTGTTTTTT. Translated: CASTLIIGAGELFF. The whole variable domain, filled in from reference TRBV11-1 and TRBJ2-2, reads EAEVAQSPRYKITEKSQAVAFWCDPISGHATLYWYRQILGQGPELLVQFQDESVVDDSQLPKDRFSAERLKGVDSTLKIQPAELGDSAMYLCASTLIIGAGELFFGEGSRLTVL.

This sequence joins TRBV2 and TRBJ2-1; 7 nucleotides line up with TRBD1. Germline CDR1 SNHLY, CDR2 FYNNEI. The length of the CDR3 is 12 residues. V lost 6 bases to trimming and J lost 4 bases; unmatched junction nucleotides: 0. The chain's CDR3 is CASRTGYNEQFF. As DNA, the CDR3 is TGTGCCAGCAGGACAGGGTACAATGAGCAGTTCTTC.

The J gene is TRBJ2-3, the V gene TRBV4-2; D not certain. The ends were cut back, 0 bases at V and 5 bases at J, with 3 bases in the middle. CDR3 length: 12 amino acids. Germline V lookup: CDR1 LGHNA, CDR2 YNFKEQ. Written as DNA, the CDR3 is TGTGCCAGCAGCCAAGATAGAGATACGCAGTATTTT. Translated, it gives CASSQDRDTQYF.

V gene TRBV4-1 combines with J gene TRBJ2-4; D is perhaps TRBD1 (6 bases). V lost 1 base, J lost 12 bases, and 13 bases lay in between. This CDR3 is 13 amino acids long. Germline assignment: CDR1 MGHRA and CDR2 YSYEKL. In DNA form, the CDR3 reads TGCGCCAGCAGCCAAGCGTCAGGGGTCGGTCAGTACTTC. It codes for CASSQASGVGQYF.

This clone was counted only a few times. V and J are TRBV5-6 and TRBJ2-5, with D possibly matching TRBD1 (5 bases). Trimming stripped 4 bases from V and 5 bases from J, with 21 bases between. Germline CDR1 and CDR2: SGHDT and YYEEEE. The CDR3 covers 16 residues. The CDR3 coding sequence is TGTGCCAGCAGCCCCCCCCAAAGGGGCGTAAGGGAGACCCAGTACTTC. Translated, it gives CASSPPQRGVRETQYF.

The V gene is TRBV13, the J gene TRBJ2-5; 12 bases line up with TRBD2. The CDR3 covers 15 residues. After removal of 5 bases from V and 3 bases from J, the junction contained 4 bases not matched to a gene. Germline V gene data show CDR1 as PRHDT and CDR2 as FYEKMQ (reference sequence). CDR3 protein: CASSRRLAGEETQYF. The CDR3 region has the DNA TGTGCCAGCAGCCGAAGACTAGCGGGAGAAGAGACCCAGTACTTC.

The sample holds a few counts of this clone. This chain connects TRBV7-3 to TRBJ1-2; the D gene is possibly TRBD1 (6 bases). CDR3 length: 14 amino acids. Trimming removed 5 bases from V and 6 bases from J, with 16 bases in between. CDR1 and CDR2 (germline): SGHTA, FQGTGA. CDR3 sequence: CASSPSLTGHGYTF. Here the CDR3 DNA reads TGTGCCAGCAGCCCCTCCCTGACAGGCCATGGCTACACCTTC.

Only a few counts were recorded for this clone. The chain recombines TRBV29-1 with TRBJ2-7; 15 positions agree with TRBD2. This CDR3 has 14 amino acids. V shed 6 bases and J 5 bases; nucleotides not matched to a gene: 5. Germline lookup yields CDR1 SQVTM and CDR2 ANQGSEA. The CDR3 DNA follows: TGCAGCGTGGGGACTAGCGGGAGGCCCCACGAGCAGTACTTC. Protein product: CSVGTSGRPHEQYF.

The rearrangement links TRBV30 to TRBJ1-1, with D uncertain. Germline V CDR1 and CDR2: GTSNPN, SVGIG (reference sequence). Between the trimmed V and J ends, which lost 2 bases and 5 bases, there was a span of 3 bases. The CDR3 is made up of 10 amino acids. The CDR3 sequence: CAWSSTEAFF. The CDR3 DNA reads as TGTGCCTGGAGTTCAACTGAAGCTTTCTTT.

The table lists this clone with a few counts. The chain combines TRBV2 with TRBJ2-1; 8 positions agree with TRBD2. V lost 2 bases, J lost 4 bases, and 4 bases stayed unmatched. This CDR3 is 15 amino acids long. Germline V gene data show CDR1 as SNHLY and CDR2 as FYNNEI. CDR3 nucleotides: TGTGCCAGCAGTGAACTAGCGGGCTCTTACAATGAGCAGTTCTTC. It yields the protein CASSELAGSYNEQFF.